The entry that follows covers one T cell receptor (beta chain) sequence. The antigen is undetermined. This sample is part of a study of CD8 T cells in ankylosing spondylitis. TCRdb called the 5' RACE reads again in MiXCR, with one record for every CDR3 protein. The data contain about 800,000 distinct CDR3 sequences, roughly 10% of them singletons. Whole-study results and caveats: Within ankylosing spondylitis blood, a TCR beta motif made up of eight highly homologous variants appeared to be characteristic. Clones tied to disease were said to be significantly enriched in matched ankylosing spondylitis synovial fluid.

V was pared by 4 bases and J by 6 bases, with 4 bases between. The CDR3 spans 10 residues. CDR1 and CDR2 from the germline V gene are SQVTM and ANQGSEA. Sequenced: blood, either unsorted or a sorted T cell fraction (not recorded which). This TCR was sampled from a male donor with ankylosing spondylitis. The genes are TRBV29-1 and TRBJ2-1; no reliable D call. The CDR3 DNA sequence: TGCAGCGTTGGCATCAATGAGCAGTTCTTC. Translating gives CSVGINEQFF.